Sequencing of this T cell receptor (delta chain) was carried out in a study of Vδ1+ human thymocytes. The germline V and J ends were trimmed by 2 bases and 1 base, with 29 bases remaining between them. Germline CDR1 TSWWSYY, CDR2 QGS. This CDR3 contains 21 residues. The sorted cells were CD3+ Vdelta1+ Vdelta2- thymocytes from alphabeta-depleted thymus. Sorted Vdelta1+ thymocytes were roughly 98% to 99.6% pure. Sequences come from RNA converted to cDNA by reverse transcription. The CDR3 regions were amplified by multiplex PCR from V-gene primers to a constant-region primer. TCRdb made new clone calls on the multiplex PCR reads using CATT. Among about 75,000 delta-chain clones, about 35% were seen once, and the ten largest hold 0.2% to 0.3%. Note on this clone: The antigen is not known. Other DNA variants within this sample encode the same CDR3.

Findings and limits, study-wide: Unlike peripheral blood Vdelta1+ controls, thymic delta-chain sequences included roughly 22% Vdelta2 and few Vdelta3. In the thymus, TRG and TRD repertoires looked highly polyclonal with Gaussian CDR3 lengths. Bulk data may be misread because of unexpected Vdelta2 sequences.

The chain uses TRDV1 and TRDJ1; the D is unclear. This receptor was obtained from a boy under two years old who had congenital heart surgery. Sequenced sample: Vdelta1+ gamma-delta thymocytes from the thymus. Noted subset: FACS-sorted CD3+ TCRalphabeta- TCRVdelta1+ TCRVdelta2- thymocytes. CDR3 region: CALGEVRGERRRSPATDKLIF. For the CDR3, the DNA is TGTGCTCTTGGGGAAGTTCGGGGTGAACGGAGGCGGTCCCCGGCCACCGATAAACTCATCTTT.